These T cell receptor beta chains were read from a single sample in a study of blood T cell repertoires in COVID-19. The method was immunoSEQ multiplex PCR; TCRdb's version includes in-frame clones alone and lacks a portion of them. The table shows over 200,000 clones, with 87% occurring only once. Sequencing was done on a sample of PBMCs or T cells enriched from blood (not recorded which). The receptors come from a man aged 25 to 45 who had recovered from COVID-19. Both conserved end residues are part of each CDR3. D genes are given only for firm matches. The size field is filled for only some rows; it gives once, few, many or a size class.

v_call	d_call	clone_size	j_call	cdr3_nt	cdr3_aa
TRBV3-1/TRBV3-2	.	.	TRBJ1-1	TGTGCCAGCAGCCAAGAATCAGTCCGTAGCAGCAGTAACACTGAAGCTTTCTTT	CASSQESVRSSSNTEAFF
TRBV6-2/TRBV6-3	TRBD2	.	TRBJ2-5	TGTGCCAGCAGTCCCCTAAGACTAGCGGGGGCCAAAGAGACCCAGTACTTC	CASSPLRLAGAKETQYF
TRBV6-2/TRBV6-3	.	.	TRBJ1-1	TGTGCCAGCAGTTACCGGGGGAGGGAGGTAGCTTTCTTT	CASSYRGREVAFF
TRBV19	.	.	TRBJ2-7	TGTGCCAGTACATCCGGGAGCTCCTACGAGCAGTACTTC	CASTSGSSYEQYF
TRBV20-1	.	few	TRBJ1-1	TGCAGTGCTAGTCGCGACTCAAGTAACACTGAAGCTTTCTTT	CSASRDSSNTEAFF
TRBV2	.	.	TRBJ1-1	TGTGCCAGCAGTCCTAGGAACACTGAAGCTTTCTTT	CASSPRNTEAFF
TRBV16	TRBD1	once	TRBJ1-2	TGTGCCAGCAGCCGGTCGGACGCCAGGGGGGATTATGGCTACACCTTC	CASSRSDARGDYGYTF
TRBV9	TRBD2	.	TRBJ2-2	TGTGCCAGCAGCCCCCGACTAGCGGGGGCCGGGGAGCTGTTTTTT	CASSPRLAGAGELFF
TRBV12-2	.	.	TRBJ2-7	TGTGCAAGTCGATCCGGACACTACGAGCAGTACTTC	CASRSGHYEQYF
TRBV7-2	.	.	TRBJ2-7	TGTGCCAGCAGCTCCCGGTACGAGCAGTACTTC	CASSSRYEQYF
TRBV6-5	TRBD1	.	TRBJ1-2	TGTGCCAGCAGTCAACAGGGGGGCTGGAACTATGGCTACACCTTC	CASSQQGGWNYGYTF
TRBV20-1	.	.	TRBJ2-7	TGCAGTGCTAGTCCCCGTACCCGGGGGGCAGTCGCCTACGAGCAGTACTTC	CSASPRTRGAVAYEQYF
TRBV12-3/TRBV12-4	.	.	TRBJ2-4	TGTGCCAGCAGTTCCGGAGGTGGGAACATTCAGTACTTC	CASSSGGGNIQYF
TRBV7-9	.	.	TRBJ2-4	TGTGCCAGCAGCTTAGACAGTCTTTACATTCAGTACTTC	CASSLDSLYIQYF
TRBV5-5	TRBD1	.	TRBJ1-4	TGTGCCAGCAGCTCCGGGACAGGGTTCCTTAATGAAAAACTGTTTTTT	CASSSGTGFLNEKLFF
TRBV2	.	once	TRBJ1-2	TGTGCCAGCAGCGAAGCAAGACAAAACTATGGCTACACCTTC	CASSEARQNYGYTF
TRBV3-1/TRBV3-2	.	.	TRBJ2-7	TGTGCCAGCAGCCTTGAGGCTGAGCAGTACTTC	CASSLEAEQYF
TRBV4-1	.	.	TRBJ2-4	TGCGCCAGCAGCCAAGTTGCAGAAGTTCAGTACTTC	CASSQVAEVQYF
TRBV7-2	TRBD1	.	TRBJ1-1	TGTGCCAGCAGCCCTCGGACAGGGGGTATGAACACTGAAGCTTTCTTT	CASSPRTGGMNTEAFF
TRBV19	.	.	TRBJ1-2	TGTGCCAGTAGTATAGATCTACAAGGAGACGTCACCTTC	CASSIDLQGDVTF
TRBV24-1	TRBD1	.	TRBJ2-2	TGTGCCACCAGTGATTCCGGACAGGGGCCCGGGGGGGAGCTGTTTTTT	CATSDSGQGPGGELFF
TRBV6-1	.	.	TRBJ2-1	TGTGCCAGCAGTGAACAACGGAGACTAGTGGGGGGCAATGAGCAGTTCTTC	CASSEQRRLVGGNEQFF
TRBV29-1	TRBD2	.	TRBJ2-3	TGCAGCGTTGATGTAAGCGGGGCCTACACAGATACGCAGTATTTT	CSVDVSGAYTDTQYF
TRBV28	.	.	TRBJ1-5	TGTGCCAGCAGTTTGGGTCCCGGGGGCAATCAGCCCCAGCATTTT	CASSLGPGGNQPQHF
TRBV27	.	.	TRBJ1-2	TGTGCCAGCAGCTTAACACCCTCCACAGCTAACTATGGCTACACCTTC	CASSLTPSTANYGYTF
TRBV10-3	TRBD1	.	TRBJ1-1	TGTGCCATCAGCCGACAGGGGAACACTGAAGCTTTCTTT	CAISRQGNTEAFF
TRBV4-2	.	.	TRBJ2-7	TGTGCCAGCAGCCAAGGGGGGGACTCCTCCTACGAGCAGTACTTC	CASSQGGDSSYEQYF
TRBV27	TRBD1	few	TRBJ1-2	TGTGCCAGCAGTTTAAACCCGACAGGGTTGCCCTATGGCTACACCTTC	CASSLNPTGLPYGYTF
TRBV27	.	once	TRBJ2-7	TGTGCCAGCAGTTTCTCCCAGATAAACTACGAGCAGTACTTC	CASSFSQINYEQYF
TRBV5-4	TRBD2	.	TRBJ2-3	TGTGCCAGCAGCTCTCTAGCGGGGGGGCCAGATACGCAGTATTTT	CASSSLAGGPDTQYF
TRBV6-4	.	.	TRBJ1-5	TGTGCCAGCAGTGTGGAGGGAGGCAATCAGCCCCAGCATTTT	CASSVEGGNQPQHF
TRBV27	.	few	TRBJ1-4	TGTGCCAGCAGTTTATTAGGGGTGGGTGAAAAACTGTTTTTT	CASSLLGVGEKLFF
TRBV28	.	.	TRBJ1-3	TGTGCCAGCGTCGGGGAGGGAGCTGGAAACACCATATATTTT	CASVGEGAGNTIYF
TRBV21-1	.	few	TRBJ1-5	TGTGCCAGCAAACCGGACAGGACGGCCTCTCCCTCCCTTAGCAATCAGCCCCAGCATTTT	CASKPDRTASPSLSNQPQHF
TRBV10-3	TRBD2	.	TRBJ2-7	TGTGCCATCACTCGGACTAGCGGGAGCGGAACTGGCGAGCAGTACTTC	CAITRTSGSGTGEQYF
TRBV29-1	.	.	TRBJ2-5	TGCAGCGTTGGAGGAATTAAGGAGACCCAGTACTTC	CSVGGIKETQYF
TRBV6-5	.	.	TRBJ1-1	TGTGCCAGCAGTTATTCCATGAACACTGAAGCTTTCTTT	CASSYSMNTEAFF